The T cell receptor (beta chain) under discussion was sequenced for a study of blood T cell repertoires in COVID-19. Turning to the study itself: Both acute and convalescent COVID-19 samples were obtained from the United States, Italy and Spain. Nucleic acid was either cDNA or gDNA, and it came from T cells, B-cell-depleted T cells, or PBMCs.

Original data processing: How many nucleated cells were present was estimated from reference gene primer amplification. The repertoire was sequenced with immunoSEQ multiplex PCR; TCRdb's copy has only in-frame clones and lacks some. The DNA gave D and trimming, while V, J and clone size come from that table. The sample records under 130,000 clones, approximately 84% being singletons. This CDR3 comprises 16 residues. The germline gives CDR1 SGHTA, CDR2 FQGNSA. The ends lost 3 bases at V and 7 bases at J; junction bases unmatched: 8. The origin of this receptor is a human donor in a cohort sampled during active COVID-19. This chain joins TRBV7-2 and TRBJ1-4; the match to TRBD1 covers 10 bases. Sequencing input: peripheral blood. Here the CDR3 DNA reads TGTGCCAGCAGCTTCGGCTGGGGACAGGGGTTTGAAAAACTGTTTTTT. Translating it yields CASSFGWGQGFEKLFF.